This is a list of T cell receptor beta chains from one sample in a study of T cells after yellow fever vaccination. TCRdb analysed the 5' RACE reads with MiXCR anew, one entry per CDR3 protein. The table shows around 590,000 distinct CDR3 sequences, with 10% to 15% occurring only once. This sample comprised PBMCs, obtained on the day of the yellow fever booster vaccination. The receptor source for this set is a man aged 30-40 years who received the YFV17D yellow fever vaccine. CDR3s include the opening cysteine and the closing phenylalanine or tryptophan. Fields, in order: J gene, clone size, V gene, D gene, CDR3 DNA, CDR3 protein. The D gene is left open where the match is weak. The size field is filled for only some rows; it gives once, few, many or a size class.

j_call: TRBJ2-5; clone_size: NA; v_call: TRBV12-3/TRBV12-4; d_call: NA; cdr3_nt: TGTGCCAGCAGGAGTACAGGGAATGGAGAGACCCAGTACTTC; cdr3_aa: CASRSTGNGETQYF
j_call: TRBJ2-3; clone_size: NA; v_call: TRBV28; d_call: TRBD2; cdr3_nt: TGTGCCAGCAGGTCGGGGACTAGCGCTAATACGCAGTATTTT; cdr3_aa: CASRSGTSANTQYF
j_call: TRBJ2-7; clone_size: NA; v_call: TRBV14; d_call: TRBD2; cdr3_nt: TGTGCCAGCAGCCAACAAAGGACTAGCGGGAGGGTATACGAGCAGTACTTC; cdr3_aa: CASSQQRTSGRVYEQYF
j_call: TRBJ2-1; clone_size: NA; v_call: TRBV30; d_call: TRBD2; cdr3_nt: TGTGCCTGGAGTGTAGGGGCGACTAGCGGGAGCCGGAGCTCCTACAATGAGCAGTTCTTC; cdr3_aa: CAWSVGATSGSRSSYNEQFF
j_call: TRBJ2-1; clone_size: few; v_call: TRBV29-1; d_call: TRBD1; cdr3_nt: TGCAGCGTTGAGTCCCGGACAGGGCATTATGAGCAGTTCTTC; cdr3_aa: CSVESRTGHYEQFF
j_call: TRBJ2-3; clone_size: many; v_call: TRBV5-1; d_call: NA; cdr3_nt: TGCGCCAGCAAGACAGATACGCAGTATTTT; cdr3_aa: CASKTDTQYF
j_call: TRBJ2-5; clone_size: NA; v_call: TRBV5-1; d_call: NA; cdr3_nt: TGCGCCAGCACGCTCGGGCAGGGAGAGACCCAGTACTTC; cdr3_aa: CASTLGQGETQYF
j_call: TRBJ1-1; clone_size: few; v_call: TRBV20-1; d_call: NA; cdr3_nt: TGCAGTGCCCAAGACAGCATTTACACTGAAGCTTTCTTT; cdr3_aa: CSAQDSIYTEAFF
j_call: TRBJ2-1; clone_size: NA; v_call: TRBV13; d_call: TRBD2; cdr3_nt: TGTGCCAGCAGCTTTTTGGGACTAGCGGACAATGAGCAGTTCTTC; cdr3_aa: CASSFLGLADNEQFF
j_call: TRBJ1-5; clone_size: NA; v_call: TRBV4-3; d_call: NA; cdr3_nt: TGCGCCAGCAGCCAAGATGGGAGGGGGCAGCCCCAGCATTTT; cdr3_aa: CASSQDGRGQPQHF
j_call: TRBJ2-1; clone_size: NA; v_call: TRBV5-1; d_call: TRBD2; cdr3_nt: TGCGCCAGCAGCTTGGCTCTTGTCGGGAGGGCCCCTGAGCAGTTCTTC; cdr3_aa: CASSLALVGRAPEQFF
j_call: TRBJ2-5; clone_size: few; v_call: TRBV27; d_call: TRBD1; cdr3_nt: TGTGCCAGCAGTCGACAGGGGACTCAAGAGACCCAGTACTTC; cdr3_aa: CASSRQGTQETQYF
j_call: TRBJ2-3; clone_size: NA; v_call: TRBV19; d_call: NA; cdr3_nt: TGTGCCAGTAGTAGCACCCCAGCAGATACGCAGTATTTT; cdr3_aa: CASSSTPADTQYF
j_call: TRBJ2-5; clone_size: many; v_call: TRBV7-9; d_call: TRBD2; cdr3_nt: TGTGCCAGCAGCCCCCGACTAGCGGTACAAGAGACCCAGTACTTC; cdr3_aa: CASSPRLAVQETQYF
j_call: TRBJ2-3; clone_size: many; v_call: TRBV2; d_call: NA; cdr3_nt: TGTGCCAGCAGTGGGGGAAGGACAGATACGCAGTATTTT; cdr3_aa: CASSGGRTDTQYF
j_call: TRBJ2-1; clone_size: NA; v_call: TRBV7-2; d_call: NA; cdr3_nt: TGTGCCAGCAGCTCCGGATTCGGGTATGAGCAGTTCTTC; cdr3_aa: CASSSGFGYEQFF
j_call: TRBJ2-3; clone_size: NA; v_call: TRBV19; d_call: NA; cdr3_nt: TGTGCCAGTAGTATCCCCGGGCAGGGGACAGATACGCAGTATTTT; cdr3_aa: CASSIPGQGTDTQYF
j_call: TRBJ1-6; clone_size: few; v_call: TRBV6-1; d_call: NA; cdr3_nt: TGTGCCAGCAGACCGCGACACCAGGGAGGTTCACCCCTCCACTTT; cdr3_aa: CASRPRHQGGSPLHF
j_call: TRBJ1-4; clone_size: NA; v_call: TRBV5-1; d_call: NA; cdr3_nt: TGCGCCAGCAGCTCGGGCGGACAGCCCCGGGGTGAAAAACTGTTTTTT; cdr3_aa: CASSSGGQPRGEKLFF
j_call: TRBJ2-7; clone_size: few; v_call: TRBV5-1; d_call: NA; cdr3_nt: TGCGCCAGCAGCCCTGGCTCGGTCGAGCAGTACTTC; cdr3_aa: CASSPGSVEQYF
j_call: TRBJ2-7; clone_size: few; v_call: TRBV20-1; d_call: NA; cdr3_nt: TGCAGTGCTAGCGCTGGGCGGGTAGGAATCTACGAGCAGTACTTC; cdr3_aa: CSASAGRVGIYEQYF
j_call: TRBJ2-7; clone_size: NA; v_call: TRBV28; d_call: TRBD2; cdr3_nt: TGTGCCAGCAGTTCCCATGGACTAGCCAATTACGAGCAGTACTTC; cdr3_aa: CASSSHGLANYEQYF
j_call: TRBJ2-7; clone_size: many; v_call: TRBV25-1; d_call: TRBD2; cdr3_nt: TGTGCCAGCCCCGTTAGGGGGAGGACTAGCGGCTACGAGCAGTACTTC; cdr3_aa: CASPVRGRTSGYEQYF
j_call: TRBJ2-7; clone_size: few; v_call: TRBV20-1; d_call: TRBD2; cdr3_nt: TGCAGTGCCACCCGACTAGCGGGAGCGATTGTGGACGAGCAGTACTTC; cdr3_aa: CSATRLAGAIVDEQYF
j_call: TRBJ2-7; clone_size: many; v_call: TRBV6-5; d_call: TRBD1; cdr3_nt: TGTGCCAGCAGTTACTCCCTGACAGGGGGCTCCTACGAGCAGTACTTC; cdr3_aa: CASSYSLTGGSYEQYF
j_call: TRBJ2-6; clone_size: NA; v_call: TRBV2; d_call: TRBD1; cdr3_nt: TGTGCCAGCAGTGGGGTCAGGGGGCTCGGGGCCAACGTCCTGACTTTC; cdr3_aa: CASSGVRGLGANVLTF
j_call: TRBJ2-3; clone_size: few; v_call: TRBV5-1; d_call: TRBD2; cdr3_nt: TGCGCCAGCAGCTTCAGTCAAAGCGGGAGTAGGACAGATACGCAGTATTTT; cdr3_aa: CASSFSQSGSRTDTQYF
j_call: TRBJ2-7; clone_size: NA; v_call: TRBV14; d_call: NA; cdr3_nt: TGTGCCAGCAGCCAAGACCCGGCCCTCTACGAGCAGTACTTC; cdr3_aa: CASSQDPALYEQYF
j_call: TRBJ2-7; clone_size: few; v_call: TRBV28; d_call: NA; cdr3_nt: TGTGCCAGCAGTTCTCCCCAGGGATCCCGCGAGCAGTACTTC; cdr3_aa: CASSSPQGSREQYF
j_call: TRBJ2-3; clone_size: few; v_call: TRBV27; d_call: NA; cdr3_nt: TGTGCCAGCAGTTTATACATTGCGGATACGCAGTATTTT; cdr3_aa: CASSLYIADTQYF
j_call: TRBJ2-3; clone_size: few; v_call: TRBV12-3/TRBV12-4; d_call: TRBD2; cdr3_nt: TGTGCCAGCAGTCGACTTCGCGGACTAGCGGGAGGGCCCCGGAATACGCAGTATTTT; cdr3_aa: CASSRLRGLAGGPRNTQYF
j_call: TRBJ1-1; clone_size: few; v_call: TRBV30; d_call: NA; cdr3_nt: TGTGCCTGGAATCGGCATCGGAACACTGAAGCTTTCTTT; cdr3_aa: CAWNRHRNTEAFF
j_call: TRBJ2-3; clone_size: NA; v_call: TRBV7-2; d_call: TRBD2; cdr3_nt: TGTGCCAGCACCCTAGCGGGAGATACGCAGTATTTT; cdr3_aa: CASTLAGDTQYF
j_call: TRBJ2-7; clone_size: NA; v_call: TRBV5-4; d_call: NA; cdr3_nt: TGTGCCAGCAGTAGGAAGGGCAATTCCCTCACCTACGAGCAGTACTTC; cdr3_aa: CASSRKGNSLTYEQYF
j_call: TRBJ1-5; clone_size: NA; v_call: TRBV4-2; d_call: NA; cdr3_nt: TGTGCCAGCAGCCAAGATCGAGGGGCGCGTCAGCCCCAGCATTTT; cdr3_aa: CASSQDRGARQPQHF
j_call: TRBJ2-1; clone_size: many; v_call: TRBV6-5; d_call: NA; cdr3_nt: TGTGCCAGCAGTTACTCCGGCCGAGAGCAGTTCTTC; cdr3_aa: CASSYSGREQFF
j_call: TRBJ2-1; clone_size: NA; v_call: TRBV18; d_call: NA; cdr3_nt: TGTGCCAGCTCACCGATCCAGGAGGATGAGCAGTTCTTC; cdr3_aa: CASSPIQEDEQFF
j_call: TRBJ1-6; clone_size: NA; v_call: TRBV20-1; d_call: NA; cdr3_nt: TGCAGTGCTAGAGATCGCCAGGGCGGAGGGGCTAATAATTCACCCCTCCACTTT; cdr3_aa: CSARDRQGGGANNSPLHF
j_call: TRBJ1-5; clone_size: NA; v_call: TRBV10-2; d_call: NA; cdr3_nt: TGCGCCAGCAGGAAATCAAGTAGCAATCAGCCCCAGCATTTT; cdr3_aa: CASRKSSSNQPQHF
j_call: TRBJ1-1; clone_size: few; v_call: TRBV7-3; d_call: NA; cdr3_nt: TGTGCCAGCAGCCCGTCAGGACAGGAAGCTTTCTTT; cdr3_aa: CASSPSGQEAFF
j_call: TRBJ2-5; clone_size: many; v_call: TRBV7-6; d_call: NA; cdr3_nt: TGTGCCAGCAGCTCCCCTGCTAGCGCCCAAGAGACCCAGTACTTC; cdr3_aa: CASSSPASAQETQYF
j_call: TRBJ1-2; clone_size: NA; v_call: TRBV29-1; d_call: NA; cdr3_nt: TGCAGCGCTCGCACGTCGTGGGGGAACACACATGGCTACACCTTC; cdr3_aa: CSARTSWGNTHGYTF
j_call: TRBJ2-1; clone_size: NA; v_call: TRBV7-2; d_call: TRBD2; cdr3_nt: TGTGCCAGCAGCTTTTGGGCCACTAGCGATGAGCAGTTCTTC; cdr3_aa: CASSFWATSDEQFF
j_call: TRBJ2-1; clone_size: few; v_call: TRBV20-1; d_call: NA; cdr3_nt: TGCAGTGCTAGGACGCAGGATGAGCAGTTCTTC; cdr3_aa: CSARTQDEQFF
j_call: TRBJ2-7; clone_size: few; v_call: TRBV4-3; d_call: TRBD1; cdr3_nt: TGCGCCAGCAGCCAACGGCCCGGGGGACAGGGGGTCTACGAGCAGTACTTC; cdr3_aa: CASSQRPGGQGVYEQYF
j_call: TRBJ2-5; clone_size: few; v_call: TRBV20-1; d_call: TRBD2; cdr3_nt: TGCAGTGCTAGAAGGCCCGCGACTAGCGGGAGTAGGGAAGAGACCCAGTACTTC; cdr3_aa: CSARRPATSGSREETQYF
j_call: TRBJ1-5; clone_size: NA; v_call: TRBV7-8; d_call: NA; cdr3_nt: TGTGCCAGCAGCTCGATTTCAGGAGGGAATCAGCCCCAGCATTTT; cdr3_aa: CASSSISGGNQPQHF
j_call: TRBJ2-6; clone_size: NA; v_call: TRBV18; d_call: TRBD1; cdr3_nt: TGTGCCAGCTCCCCAAGGACAGGGGGCGCCTCTGGGGCCAACGTCCTGACTTTC; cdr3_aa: CASSPRTGGASGANVLTF
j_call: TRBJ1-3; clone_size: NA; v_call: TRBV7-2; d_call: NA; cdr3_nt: TGTGCCAGCAGCTTAGCGATGGCCTCTGGAAACACCATATATTTT; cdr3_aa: CASSLAMASGNTIYF
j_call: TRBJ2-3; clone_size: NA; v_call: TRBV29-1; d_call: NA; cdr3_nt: TGCAGTCCTATAGGTGGGGGTGCGCAGTATTTT; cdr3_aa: CSPIGGGAQYF
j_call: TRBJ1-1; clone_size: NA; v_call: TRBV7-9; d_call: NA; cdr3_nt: TGTGCCAGCAGCTTAGATGTCGGAGAGGCTTTCTTT; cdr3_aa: CASSLDVGEAFF
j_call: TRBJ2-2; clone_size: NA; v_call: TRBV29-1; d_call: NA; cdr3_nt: TGCAGCGTTTCCTCCGGCCACTACACCGGGGAGCTGTTTTTT; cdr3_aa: CSVSSGHYTGELFF
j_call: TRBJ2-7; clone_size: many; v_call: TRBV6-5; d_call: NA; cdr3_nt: TGTGCCAGCACGGGGGAAGGCTACGAGCAGTACTTC; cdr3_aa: CASTGEGYEQYF
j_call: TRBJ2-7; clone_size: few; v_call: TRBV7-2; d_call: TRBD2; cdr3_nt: TGTGCCAGCAGCGCGCCGGGACTAGCGGGAGGGCCTCGCTACTTC; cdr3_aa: CASSAPGLAGGPRYF
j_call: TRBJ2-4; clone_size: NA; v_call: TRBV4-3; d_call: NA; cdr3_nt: TGCGCCAGCAGCCAAAGCGGTCCGGGTAACATTCAGTACTTC; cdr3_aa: CASSQSGPGNIQYF
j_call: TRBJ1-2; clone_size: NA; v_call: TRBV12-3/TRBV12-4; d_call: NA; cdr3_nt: TGTGCCAGCACAGGCAGCTCCTATGGCTACACCTTC; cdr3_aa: CASTGSSYGYTF
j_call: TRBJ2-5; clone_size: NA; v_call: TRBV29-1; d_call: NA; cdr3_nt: TGCAGCGTTGAAAGGGGCAGGGGTGGAGAGACCCAGTACTTC; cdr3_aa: CSVERGRGGETQYF
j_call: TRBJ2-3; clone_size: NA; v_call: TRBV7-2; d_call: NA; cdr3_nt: TGTGCCAGCAGCTTAGTTCCGGAAGAGGGATATACGCAGTATTTT; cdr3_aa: CASSLVPEEGYTQYF
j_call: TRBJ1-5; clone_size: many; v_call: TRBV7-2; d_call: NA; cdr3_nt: TGTGCCAGCAGCTTAGCTAGGGACTACAATCAGCCCCAGCATTTT; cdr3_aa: CASSLARDYNQPQHF
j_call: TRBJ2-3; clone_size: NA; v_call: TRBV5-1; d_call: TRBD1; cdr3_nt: TGCGCCAGCAGCTTGACGGAGACAGGGGGCCGGACAGATACGCAGTATTTT; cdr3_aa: CASSLTETGGRTDTQYF